Listed here are 9 T cell receptor beta chains from one sample, sequenced in a study of T cell changes during pregnancy in multiple sclerosis. This table comes from immunoSEQ multiplex PCR, and its TCRdb copy is limited to in-frame clones, with some not included. The sample contains 90,000 to 150,000 clones, over 85% of which appear only once. The sequencing here drew on peripheral blood, taken before pregnancy. The receptors stem from a female donor with multiple sclerosis, enrolled in a pregnancy study.

The chain is built from TRBV28 and TRBJ2-1; TRBD2 agrees at 7 bases. Germline V gene data show CDR1 as MDHEN and CDR2 as SYDVKM. The CDR3 is 18 residues long. J was trimmed by 5 bases and V by 6 bases; bases with no gene match: 19. CDR3 in DNA: TGTGCCAGCAGGAAGCTCCTGCTGAGCGGGGCAAAGCACAATGAGCAGTTCTTC. Translation: CASRKLLLSGAKHNEQFF.

The chain combines TRBV18 with TRBJ2-3; a possible D gene is TRBD2 (6 bases). The CDR3 covers 16 residues. Germline V gives CDR1 KGHSH, CDR2 LQKENI. Trimming shortened V by 2 bases and J by 2 bases, and 14 bases separated the two germline ends. CDR3: CASSPGTPQATDTQYF. Here the CDR3 DNA reads TGTGCCAGCTCACCAGGGACTCCCCAGGCCACAGATACGCAGTATTTT.

The V gene is TRBV2, the J gene TRBJ2-3; 7 bases align to TRBD2. V gave up 7 bases and J gave up 0 bases; unmatched junction bases: 4. The CDR3 loop spans 14 amino acids. Per germline, CDR1 SNHLY and CDR2 FYNNEI. CDR3 protein: CASKLASSTDTQYF. CDR3 in DNA: TGTGCCAGCAAACTAGCGTCTAGCACAGATACGCAGTATTTT.

V is TRBV27 and J is TRBJ2-1; 10 positions match TRBD2. J lost 16 bases, V lost 5 bases, and 20 bases had no gene match. Germline assignment: CDR1 MNHEY and CDR2 SMNVEV (reference sequence). This CDR3 contains 16 residues. CDR3 region: CASSPTISGRTPPHFF. The DNA for the CDR3 is TGTGCCAGCAGTCCGACTATTAGCGGGAGGACCCCTCCCCACTTCTTC.

The chain uses TRBV7-6 and TRBJ2-7; the D gene is possibly TRBD2 (5 bases). The CDR3 runs to 16 residues. V was shortened by 1 base and J by 0 bases, with 13 bases between the two germline ends. CDR1 SGHVS and CDR2 FNYEAQ come from the germline V gene. The CDR3 coding sequence is TGTGCCAGCAGCTTAGTTGGGGAGATAAGCTCCTACGAGCAGTACTTC. It codes for CASSLVGEISSYEQYF.

The chain combines TRBV19 with TRBJ2-3, with 12 bases fitting TRBD2. The V gene end was trimmed by 5 bases and the J gene end by 2 bases; junction bases not matched to a gene: 5. There are 16 residues in the CDR3. The germline CDR1 and CDR2 sequences are LNHDA and SQIVND (reference sequence). The CDR3: CASSGRLAGVTDTQYF. The DNA for the CDR3 is TGTGCCAGTAGTGGAAGACTAGCGGGGGTCACAGATACGCAGTATTTT.

V and J are TRBV10-2 and TRBJ2-7; tentative D call: TRBD2 (7 bases). Trimming removed 8 bases from V and 1 base from J, with 9 bases in between. This CDR3 is 12 amino acids long. The germline V gene encodes CDR1 WSHSY and CDR2 SAAADI. CDR3 protein: CASGRGSYEQYF. The DNA of the CDR3 is TGCGCCAGCGGGAGGGGGTCCTACGAGCAGTACTTC.

This chain links TRBV5-8 with TRBJ1-6; 7 bases fit TRBD1. Germline lookup yields CDR1 SGHTS and CDR2 YDEGEE. CDR3 length: 14 residues. V shed 3 bases and J 7 bases; nucleotides not matched to a gene: 4. CDR3 region: CASSSAGGNSPLHF. The CDR3 nucleotides are TGTGCCAGCAGCTCTGCAGGGGGAAATTCACCCCTCCACTTT. Complete variable domain (other parts from reference TRBV5-8 and TRBJ1-6): EAGVTQSPTHLIKTRGQQATLRCSPISGHTSVYWYQQALGLGLQFLLWYDEGEERNRGNFPPRFSGRQFPNYSSELNVNALELEDSALYLCASSSAGGNSPLHFGNGTRLTVT.

The chain couples TRBV5-1 to TRBJ2-3; TRBD2 agrees at 9 bases. Trimming at V came to 5 bases and at J to 4 bases, leaving 5 bases not matched to a gene. This CDR3 is built from 14 residues. The V gene's germline CDR1 is SGHRS and CDR2 YFSETQ. CDR3 loop: CASRPGTSSDTQYF. DNA for the CDR3: TGCGCCAGCAGGCCTGGGACTAGCTCAGATACGCAGTATTTT.